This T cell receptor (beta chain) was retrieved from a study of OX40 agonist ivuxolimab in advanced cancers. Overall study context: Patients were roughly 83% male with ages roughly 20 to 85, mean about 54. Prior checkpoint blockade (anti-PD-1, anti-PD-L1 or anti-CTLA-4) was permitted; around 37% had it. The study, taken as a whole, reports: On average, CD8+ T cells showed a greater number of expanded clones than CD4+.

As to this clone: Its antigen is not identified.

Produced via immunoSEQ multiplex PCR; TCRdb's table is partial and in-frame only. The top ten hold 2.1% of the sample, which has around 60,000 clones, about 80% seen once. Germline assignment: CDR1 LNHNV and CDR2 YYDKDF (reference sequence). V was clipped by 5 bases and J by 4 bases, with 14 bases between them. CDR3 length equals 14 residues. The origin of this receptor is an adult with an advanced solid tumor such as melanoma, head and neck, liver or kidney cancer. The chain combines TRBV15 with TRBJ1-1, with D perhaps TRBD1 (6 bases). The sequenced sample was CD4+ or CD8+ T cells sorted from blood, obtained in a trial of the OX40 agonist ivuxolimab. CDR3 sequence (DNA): TGTGCCACCAGCCCCCTCACCAGGGGCACTGAAGCTTTCTTT. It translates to CATSPLTRGTEAFF.